Presented here are 23 T cell receptor beta chains from one specimen sequenced in a study of T cells expressing NK-cell markers (dated by TCRdb to the early 2020s). Libraries were built with 5' RACE. TCRdb lists the instrument as Illumina HiSeq 2000. TCRdb reanalyzed the reads, keeping one entry per CDR3 protein sequence and omitting DNA. The table held for this sample gives 300,000 to 500,000 distinct CDR3 sequences. The ten largest account for 9.5% to 12% of the sample. Sequencing was done on a sample of blood T cells: a sorted CD56 or NKG2C T cell subset, CD4+ or CD8+ T cells, or bulk PBMC T cells (not recorded which). The receptors here all came from a woman aged 45-60 years in good health. Donor details come from another sample of the same person, matched by shared clones.

The chain combines TRBV6-5 with TRBJ1-2; TCRdb returns TRBD1, unconfirmable since there is no DNA. The CDR3 is 17 residues long. CDR1 and CDR2 from the germline V gene are MNHEY and SVGAGI. Here the CDR3 reads CASSGRTGRSYRMGYTF.

The chain uses TRBV15 and TRBJ2-5. Germline V lookup: CDR1 LNHNV, CDR2 YYDKDF (reference sequence). The CDR3 length is 14 residues. The CDR3 here is CATSRDIASETQYF.

The chain combines TRBV3-1 with TRBJ1-2; TCRdb selects TRBD1, and the lack of DNA leaves this call unchecked. CDR1 is LGHDT and CDR2 is YNNKEL in the germline V gene (reference sequence). This CDR3 is built from 15 residues. The chain's CDR3 is CASSQEGRGRLGYTF.

The chain has TRBV6-5 and TRBJ2-3; the TCRdb D gene call, TRBD2, has no DNA to confirm it. The germline CDR1 and CDR2 sequences are MNHEY and SVGAGI. The CDR3 loop spans 17 amino acids. CDR3 amino acids: CASSYSPGLELTDTQYF.

V is TRBV4-1 and J is TRBJ2-1; TCRdb's assignment of TRBD2 cannot be checked, as there is no DNA. Germline V gene data show CDR1 as MGHRA and CDR2 as YSYEKL. This CDR3 region has 19 residues. The CDR3 protein is CASSQEATTSGQIYNEQFF.

The rearrangement links TRBV12-3 or TRBV12-4 to TRBJ1-5. CDR3 length equals 14 residues. CDR3 loop: CASSFMIVNQPQHF.

The chain's CDR3 is CASSPALTPSGNTIYF. The chain has TRBV5-1 and TRBJ1-3. Germline V gene data show CDR1 as SGHRS and CDR2 as YFSETQ. The CDR3 sequence is 16 residues long.

The CDR3 protein is CASSSLAGAAYNEQFF. The gene calls are TRBV6-1 and TRBJ2-1; no DNA is available, so the TRBD2 call from TCRdb remains unchecked. The CDR3 is made up of 16 amino acids. Germline V gene sequence: CDR1 MNHNS, CDR2 SASEGT.

The chain couples TRBV7-9 to TRBJ2-3; without DNA, the TCRdb call of TRBD1 cannot be checked. The germline CDR1 and CDR2 sequences are SEHNR and FQNEAQ (reference sequence). CDR3 length equals 16 residues. The CDR3 spells CASRTWDRRPTDTQYF.

This rearrangement joins TRBV15 to TRBJ2-2; the D gene TCRdb calls, TRBD2, cannot be checked with no DNA. CDR1 and CDR2 from the germline V gene are LNHNV and YYDKDF (reference sequence). This CDR3 has 20 amino acids. CDR3 protein: CATSRDDGRWGGSNTGELFF.

The chain has TRBV7-6 and TRBJ2-3; TCRdb lists TRBD2, though no DNA is available to test this call. This CDR3 is 15 amino acids long. The germline V gene encodes CDR1 SGHVS and CDR2 FNYEAQ. CDR3 protein: CASRPQGGGPDTQYF.

The chain's CDR3 is CASSQDGYGGHLSYEQYF. The chain carries TRBV4-1 and TRBJ2-7; the D call of TRBD1 rests on TCRdb alone, since no DNA is present to check it. CDR1 MGHRA and CDR2 YSYEKL come from the germline V gene. CDR3 length: 18 residues.

The V gene is TRBV5-1, the J gene TRBJ2-2. The length of the CDR3 is 14 residues. CDR1 and CDR2 from the germline V gene are SGHRS and YFSETQ. The CDR3: CASSSTPNTGELFF.

CDR3 in amino acids: CASSEAGPLMGTDTQYF. This chain joins TRBV2 and TRBJ2-3. This CDR3 contains 17 residues. Germline values: CDR1 SNHLY, CDR2 FYNNEI. Drawing the rest from reference TRBV2 and TRBJ2-3, the complete variable domain is EPEVTQTPSHQVTQMGQEVILRCVPISNHLYFYWYRQILGQKVEFLVSFYNNEISEKSEIFDDQFSVERPDGSNFTLKIRSTKLEDSAMYFCASSEAGPLMGTDTQYFGPGTRLTVL.

V usage is TRBV12-3 or TRBV12-4 and J usage is TRBJ1-2; TCRdb lists TRBD1, though no DNA is available to test this call. CDR3 length equals 13 residues. Here the CDR3 reads CASSPGTGNGYTF.

This chain joins TRBV12-3 or TRBV12-4 and TRBJ2-3; TCRdb proposes TRBD2, but this gene call is untestable without DNA. This CDR3 region has 16 residues. The chain's CDR3 is CASSSRLAGNTDTQYF.

The chain links TRBV3-1 to TRBJ2-1; TCRdb outputs TRBD1, but without DNA this stays unchecked. This CDR3 contains 14 residues. In germline, CDR1 is LGHDT, CDR2 YNNKEL (reference sequence). CDR3 amino acids: CASSLGHPGGEQFF.

This chain uses TRBV20-1 with TRBJ2-2; without DNA, the TCRdb call of TRBD1 cannot be checked. This CDR3 is 18 amino acids long. Germline CDR1 reads DFQATT; CDR2 reads SNEGSKA (reference sequence). The CDR3 loop is CSARPSVTGSANTGELFF.

V usage is TRBV15 and J usage is TRBJ1-5; TCRdb lists TRBD1, though no DNA is available to test this call. CDR1 and CDR2 from the germline V gene are LNHNV and YYDKDF (reference sequence). The CDR3 totals 12 residues. The CDR3 protein is CADRGLNQPQHF.

The chain carries TRBV10-2 and TRBJ2-7; the D gene TCRdb calls, TRBD1, cannot be checked with no DNA. The CDR3 loop spans 14 amino acids. Germline V gene data show CDR1 as WSHSY and CDR2 as SAAADI. The CDR3 reads CASSLTGVNYEQYF.

V is TRBV30 and J is TRBJ2-6. CDR1 is GTSNPN, CDR2 SVGIG, per germline (reference sequence). This CDR3 is built from 17 residues. CDR3 protein: CAWSGYGTLLGANVLTF. Looking up the rest from reference TRBV30 and TRBJ2-6 gives the full variable domain: SQTIHQWPATLVQPVGSPLSLECTVEGTSNPNLYWYRQAAGRGLQLLFYSVGIGQISSEVPQNLSASRPQDRQFILSSKKLLLSDSGFYLCAWSGYGTLLGANVLTFGAGSRLTVL.

The rearrangement joins TRBV4-2 to TRBJ2-1; without DNA, the TCRdb call of TRBD2 cannot be checked. Germline V gene data show CDR1 as LGHNA and CDR2 as YNFKEQ. This CDR3 has 17 residues. The CDR3 sequence is CASSPRVSGSFGNEQFF.

The CDR3 is CASSLALGLYEQYF. The chain employs TRBV5-1 and TRBJ2-7. Germline V lookup: CDR1 SGHRS, CDR2 YFSETQ. The CDR3 extends over 14 amino acids.